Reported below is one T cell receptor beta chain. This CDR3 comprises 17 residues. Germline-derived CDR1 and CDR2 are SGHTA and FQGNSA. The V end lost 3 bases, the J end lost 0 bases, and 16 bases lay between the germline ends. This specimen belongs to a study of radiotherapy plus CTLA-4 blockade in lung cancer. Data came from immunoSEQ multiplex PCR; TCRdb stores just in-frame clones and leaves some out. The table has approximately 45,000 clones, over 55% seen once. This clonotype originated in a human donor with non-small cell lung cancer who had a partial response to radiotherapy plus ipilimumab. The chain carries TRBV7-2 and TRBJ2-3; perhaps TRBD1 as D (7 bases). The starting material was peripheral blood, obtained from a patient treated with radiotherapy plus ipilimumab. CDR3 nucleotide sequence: TGTGCCAGCAGCTTCAGGGGGGCTCTCTCTAGCACAGATACGCAGTATTTT. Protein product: CASSFRGALSSTDTQYF. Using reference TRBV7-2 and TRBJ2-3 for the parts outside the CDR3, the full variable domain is GAGVSQSPSNKVTEKGKDVELRCDPISGHTALYWYRQSLGQGLEFLIYFQGNSAPDKSGLPSDRFSAERTGGSVSTLTIQRTQQEDSAVYLCASSFRGALSSTDTQYFGPGTRLTVL.